The 5 T cell receptor beta chains given below trace back to one sample, sequenced in a study of T cells in Graves' hyperthyroidism and ophthalmopathy. RNA transcripts provided the source from which TCR beta CDR3 regions were amplified. TCR CDR3 underwent first-round RT-PCR with the HTBI primer set. Via MiXCR, TCRdb re-called the multiplex PCR reads, giving one row per CDR3 protein. The data contain about 840,000 distinct CDR3 sequences, over 35% of them singletons. The sequenced material came from blood. These receptors all stem from a man between 18 and 35 years old with Graves' hyperthyroidism.

This clonotype was picked up a small number of times. The chain combines TRBV7-2 with TRBJ2-5; D may be TRBD1 (9 bases). The CDR3 runs 15 residues. V shed 5 bases and J shed 2 bases, with 15 bases lying between them. Germline V CDR1 and CDR2: SGHTA, FQGNSA. CDR3: CASSRGGQGQETQYF. CDR3 bases: TGTGCCAGCAGCCGGGGGGGACAGGGACAAGAGACCCAGTACTTC.

This clonotype was observed a handful of times. The chain combines TRBV6-5 with TRBJ2-2; tentative D call: TRBD2 (6 bases). V lost 7 bases and J lost 4, with 13 bases in between. Germline assignment: CDR1 MNHEY and CDR2 SVGAGI. The CDR3 consists of 14 residues. CDR3 in DNA: TGTGCCAGCACCATGGCCGGGAGCACCGGGGAGCTGTTTTTT. As protein: CASTMAGSTGELFF.

This clonotype was seen more than once but under ten times. This sequence joins TRBV12-3 or TRBV12-4 and TRBJ2-2; D ambiguous. V was clipped by 3 bases and J by 7 bases, with 12 bases between them. The CDR3 is 14 amino acids. CDR3 amino acids: CASSFRSNGGELFF. CDR3 sequence (DNA): TGTGCCAGCAGTTTTCGTTCGAATGGCGGGGAGCTGTTTTTT.

This chain links TRBV25-1 with TRBJ1-1; maybe TRBD1 (5 bases). The CDR3 length is 14 residues. V lost 11 bases and J 5 bases, leaving 21 bases between the germline ends. CDR1 and CDR2 from the germline V gene are MGHDK and SYGVNS. CDR3 residues: CAWRRDPGETEAFF. CDR3 coding DNA: TGTGCCTGGAGAAGGGACCCGGGGGAGACTGAAGCTTTCTTT.

The V and J genes are TRBV19 and TRBJ1-2; TRBD1 matches 7 bases. The ends lost 5 bases at V and 1 base at J; junction bases unmatched: 13. Germline V gene lookup returns CDR1 LNHDA and CDR2 SQIVND (reference sequence). This CDR3 has 17 residues. The CDR3 DNA follows: TGTGCCAGTAGTGTTCAGACCGACAGGGTTCATAACTATGGCTACACCTTC. As protein: CASSVQTDRVHNYGYTF.